This TCR beta chain was profiled in a study of T cells in Graves' hyperthyroidism and ophthalmopathy. Template material for amplifying TCR beta CDR3 regions consisted of RNA transcripts. RT-PCR in the first round (using the HTBI primer set) targeted the TCR CDR3. TCRdb reprocessed the multiplex PCR reads via MiXCR and lists one record per CDR3 protein. Of a few hundred thousand distinct CDR3 sequences listed, around a sixth are singletons. With V trimmed by 3 bases and J by 2 bases, 7 bases remained unmatched. This CDR3 contains 16 residues. Germline-derived CDR1 and CDR2 are SEHNR and FQNEAQ (reference sequence). PBMCs were collected from an approximately 9.3 ml volume of fresh peripheral blood. This clonotype was observed many times.

This TCR was sampled from a woman in her 30s with Graves' hyperthyroidism. Sequenced material: blood. The rearrangement uses TRBV7-9 and TRBJ2-3, with 8 positions matching TRBD2. The CDR3 DNA reads as TGTGCCAGCAGCTTGCCGAGCGGGGGTTTCACAGATACGCAGTATTTT. Translated, it gives CASSLPSGGFTDTQYF. Full variable domain (outside the CDR3, taken from reference TRBV7-9 and TRBJ2-3): DTGVSQNPRHKITKRGQNVTFRCDPISEHNRLYWYRQTLGQGPEFLTYFQNEAQLEKSRLLSDRFSAERPKGSFSTLEIQRTEQGDSAMYLCASSLPSGGFTDTQYFGPGTRLTVL.